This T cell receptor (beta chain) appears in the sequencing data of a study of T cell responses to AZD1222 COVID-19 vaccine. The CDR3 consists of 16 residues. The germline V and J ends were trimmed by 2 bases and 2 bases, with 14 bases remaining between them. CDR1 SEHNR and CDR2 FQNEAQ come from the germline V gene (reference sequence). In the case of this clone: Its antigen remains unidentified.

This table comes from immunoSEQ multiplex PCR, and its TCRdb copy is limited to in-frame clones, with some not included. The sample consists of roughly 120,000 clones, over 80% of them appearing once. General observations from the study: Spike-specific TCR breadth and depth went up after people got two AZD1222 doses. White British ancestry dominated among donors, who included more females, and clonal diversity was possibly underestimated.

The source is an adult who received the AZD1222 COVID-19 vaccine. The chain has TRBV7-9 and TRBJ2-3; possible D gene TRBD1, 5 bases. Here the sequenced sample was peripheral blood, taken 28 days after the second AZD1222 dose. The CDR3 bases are TGTGCCAGCAGCTTATCCCTGGACATTTTCACAGATACGCAGTATTTT. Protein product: CASSLSLDIFTDTQYF.